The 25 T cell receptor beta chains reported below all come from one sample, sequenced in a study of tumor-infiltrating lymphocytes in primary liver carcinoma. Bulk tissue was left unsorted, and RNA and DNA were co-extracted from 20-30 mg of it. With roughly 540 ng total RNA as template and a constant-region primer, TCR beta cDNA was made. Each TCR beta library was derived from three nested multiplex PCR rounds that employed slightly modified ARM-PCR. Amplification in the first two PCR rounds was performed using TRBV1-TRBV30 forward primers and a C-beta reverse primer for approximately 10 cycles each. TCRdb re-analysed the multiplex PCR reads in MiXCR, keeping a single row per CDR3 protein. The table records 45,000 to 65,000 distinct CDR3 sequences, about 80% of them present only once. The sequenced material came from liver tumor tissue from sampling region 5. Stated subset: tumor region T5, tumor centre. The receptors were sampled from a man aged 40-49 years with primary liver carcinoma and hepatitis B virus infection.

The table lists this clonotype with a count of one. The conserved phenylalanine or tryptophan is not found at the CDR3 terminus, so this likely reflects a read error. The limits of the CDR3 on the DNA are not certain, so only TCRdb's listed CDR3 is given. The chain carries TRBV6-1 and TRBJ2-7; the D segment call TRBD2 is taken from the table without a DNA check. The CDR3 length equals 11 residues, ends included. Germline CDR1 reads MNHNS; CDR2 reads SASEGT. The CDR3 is CASSGWTSRIL.

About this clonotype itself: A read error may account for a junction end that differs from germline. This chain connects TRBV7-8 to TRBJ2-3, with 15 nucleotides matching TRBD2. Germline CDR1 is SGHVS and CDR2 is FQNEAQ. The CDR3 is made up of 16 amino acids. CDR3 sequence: CATSSPGTSGRIMQYF. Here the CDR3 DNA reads TGTGCCACCAGCTCCCCCGGGACTAGCGGGAGGATTATGCAGTATTTT.

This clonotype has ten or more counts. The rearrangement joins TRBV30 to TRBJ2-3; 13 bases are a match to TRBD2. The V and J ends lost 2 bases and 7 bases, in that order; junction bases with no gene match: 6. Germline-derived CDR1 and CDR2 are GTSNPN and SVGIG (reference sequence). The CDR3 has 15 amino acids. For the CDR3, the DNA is TGTGCCTGGAGTAGGACTAGCGGGAGTTCATATACGCAGTATTTT. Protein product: CAWSRTSGSSYTQYF.

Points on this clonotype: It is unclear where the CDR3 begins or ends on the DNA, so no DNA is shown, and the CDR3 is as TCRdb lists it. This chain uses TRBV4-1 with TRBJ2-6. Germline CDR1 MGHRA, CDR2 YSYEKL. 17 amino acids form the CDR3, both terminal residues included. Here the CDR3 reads CASNQEEWGSGANVPTF.

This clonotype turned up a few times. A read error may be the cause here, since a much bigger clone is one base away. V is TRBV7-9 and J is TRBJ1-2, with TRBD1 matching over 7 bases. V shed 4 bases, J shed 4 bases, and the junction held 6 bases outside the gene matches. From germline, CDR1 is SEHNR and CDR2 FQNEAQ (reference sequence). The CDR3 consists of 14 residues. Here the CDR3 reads CASSSGTDLYGYTF. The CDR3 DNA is TGTGCCAGCAGCTCCGGGACAGACCTCTATGGCTACACCTTC.

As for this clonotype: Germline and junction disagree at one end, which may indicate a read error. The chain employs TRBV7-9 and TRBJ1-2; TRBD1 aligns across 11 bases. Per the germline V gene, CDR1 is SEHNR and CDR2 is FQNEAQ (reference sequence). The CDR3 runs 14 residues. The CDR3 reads CSSRWDRGFHGCTF. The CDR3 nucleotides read TGTTCCAGCAGATGGGACAGGGGGTTTCATGGCTGTACCTTC.

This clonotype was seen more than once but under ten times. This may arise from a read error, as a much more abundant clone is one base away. The CDR3 sequence: CASARGGQGDERFF. The CDR3 DNA reads as TGTGCCAGCGCTCGGGGGGGACAGGGGGATGAGCGGTTCTTC. This rearrangement joins TRBV5-5 to TRBJ2-1; 11 bases line up with TRBD1. The CDR3 has 14 amino acids. Germline V gives CDR1 SGHKS, CDR2 YYEKEE (reference sequence).

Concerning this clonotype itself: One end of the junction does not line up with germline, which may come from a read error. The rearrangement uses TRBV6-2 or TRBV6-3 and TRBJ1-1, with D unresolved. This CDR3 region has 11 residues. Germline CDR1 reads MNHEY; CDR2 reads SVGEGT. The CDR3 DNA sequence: TGTGCCGGCAGTTCGTCAGAGCCGGCTTTCTTT. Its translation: CAGSSSEPAFF.

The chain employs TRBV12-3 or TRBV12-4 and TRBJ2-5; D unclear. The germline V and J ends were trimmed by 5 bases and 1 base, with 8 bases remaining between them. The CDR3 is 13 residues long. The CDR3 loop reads CASSQRSQETQYF. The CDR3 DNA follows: TGTGCCAGCAGTCAAAGGTCCCAAGAGACCCAGTACTTC.

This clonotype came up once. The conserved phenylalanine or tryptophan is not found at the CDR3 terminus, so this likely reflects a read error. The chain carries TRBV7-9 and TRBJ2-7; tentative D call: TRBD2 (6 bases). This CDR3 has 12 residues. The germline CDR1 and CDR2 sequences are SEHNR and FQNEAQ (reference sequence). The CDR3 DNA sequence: TGTGCCGGCAGCCTCGGGCTAGCGGAGCAGTACTCC. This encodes CAGSLGLAEQYS.

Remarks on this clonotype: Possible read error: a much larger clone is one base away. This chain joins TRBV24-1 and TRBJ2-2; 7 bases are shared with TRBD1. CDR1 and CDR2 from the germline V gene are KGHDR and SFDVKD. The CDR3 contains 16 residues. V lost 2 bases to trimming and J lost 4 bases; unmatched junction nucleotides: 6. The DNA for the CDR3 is TGTGCCACCAGTGATTCCGGGACAGAGATCACCGGGGAGCTGTTTTTT. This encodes CATSDSGTEITGELFF.

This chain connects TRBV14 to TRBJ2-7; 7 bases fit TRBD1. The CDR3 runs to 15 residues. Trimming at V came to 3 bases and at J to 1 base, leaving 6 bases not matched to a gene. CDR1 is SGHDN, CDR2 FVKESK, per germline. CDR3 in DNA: TGTGCCAGCAGCCAGGTCGGGACAGTTTCCTACGAGCAGTACTTC. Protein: CASSQVGTVSYEQYF.

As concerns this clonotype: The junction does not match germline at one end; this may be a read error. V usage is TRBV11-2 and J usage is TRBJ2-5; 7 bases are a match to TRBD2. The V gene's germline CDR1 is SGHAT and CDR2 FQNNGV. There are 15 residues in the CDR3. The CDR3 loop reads CASSPVGLVPETQCF. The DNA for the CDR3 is TGTGCTAGCAGCCCCGTCGGACTAGTCCCAGAGACCCAGTGCTTC.

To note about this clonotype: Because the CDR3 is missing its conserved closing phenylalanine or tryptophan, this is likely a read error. CDR3 sequence reads: CASSGQVSGQGANSPLHL. In DNA form, the CDR3 reads TGCGCCAGCAGCGGACAGGTGTCGGGACAGGGGGCTAATTCACCCCTCCACCTT. The rearrangement links TRBV5-1 to TRBJ1-6, with 12 bases matching TRBD1. The CDR3 sequence is 18 residues long. V shed 4 bases, J shed 6 bases, and the junction held 11 bases outside the gene matches. Germline V gene lookup returns CDR1 SGHRS and CDR2 YFSETQ.

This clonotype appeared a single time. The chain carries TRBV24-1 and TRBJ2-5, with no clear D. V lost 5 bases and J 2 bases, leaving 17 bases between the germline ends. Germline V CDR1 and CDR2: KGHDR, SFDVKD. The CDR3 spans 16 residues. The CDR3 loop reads CATSASKVWEQETQYF. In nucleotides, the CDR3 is TGTGCCACCAGTGCATCAAAGGTGTGGGAACAAGAGACCCAGTACTTC.

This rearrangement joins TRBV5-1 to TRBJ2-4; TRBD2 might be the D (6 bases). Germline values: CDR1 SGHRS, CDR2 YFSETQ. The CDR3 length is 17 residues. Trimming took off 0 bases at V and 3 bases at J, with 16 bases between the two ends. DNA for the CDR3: TGCGCCAGCAGCTTGGGAGGGACTGACCTAGTCAAAAACATTCAGTACTTC. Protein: CASSLGGTDLVKNIQYF. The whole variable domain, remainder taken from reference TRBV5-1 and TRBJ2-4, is KAGVTQTPRYLIKTRGQQVTLSCSPISGHRSVSWYQQTPGQGLQFLFEYFSETQRNKGNFPGRFSGRQFSNSRSEMNVSTLELGDSALYLCASSLGGTDLVKNIQYFGAGTRLSVL.

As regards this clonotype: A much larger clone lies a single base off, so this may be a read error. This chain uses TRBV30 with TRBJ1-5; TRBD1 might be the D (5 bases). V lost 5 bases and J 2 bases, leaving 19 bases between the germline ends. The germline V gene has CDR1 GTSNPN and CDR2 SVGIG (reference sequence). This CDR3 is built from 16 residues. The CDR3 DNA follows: TGTGCCTGGGCTGGGGACGAACGGGGAGGCAATCAGCCCCAGCATTTT. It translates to CAWAGDERGGNQPQHF.

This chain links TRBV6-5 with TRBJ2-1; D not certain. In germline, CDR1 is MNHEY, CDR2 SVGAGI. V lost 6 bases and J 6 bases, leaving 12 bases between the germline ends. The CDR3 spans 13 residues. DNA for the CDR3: TGTGCCAGCAGCCCTGTGAGTGTCAATGAGCAGTTCTTC. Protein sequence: CASSPVSVNEQFF.

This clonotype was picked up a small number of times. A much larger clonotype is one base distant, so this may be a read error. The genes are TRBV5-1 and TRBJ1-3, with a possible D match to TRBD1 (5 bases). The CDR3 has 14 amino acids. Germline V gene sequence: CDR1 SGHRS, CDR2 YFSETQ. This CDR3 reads CASSLTGPGNTVYF. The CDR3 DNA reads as TGCGCCAGCAGCTTGACAGGTCCAGGAAACACCGTATATTTT.

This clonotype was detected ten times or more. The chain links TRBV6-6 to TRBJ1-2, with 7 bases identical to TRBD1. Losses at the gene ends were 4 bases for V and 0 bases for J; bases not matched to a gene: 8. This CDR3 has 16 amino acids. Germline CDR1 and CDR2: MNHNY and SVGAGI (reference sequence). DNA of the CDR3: TGTGCCAGCAGTTCTAGGCGGGACAGCTCTAACTATGGCTACACCTTC. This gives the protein CASSSRRDSSNYGYTF.

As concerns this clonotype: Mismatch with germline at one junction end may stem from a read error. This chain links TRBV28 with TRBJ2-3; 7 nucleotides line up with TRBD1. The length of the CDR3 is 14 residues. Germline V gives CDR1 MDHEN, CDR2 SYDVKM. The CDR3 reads CASSFDRVIDTQYF. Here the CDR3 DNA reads TGTGCCAGCAGTTTCGACAGGGTCATAGATACACAGTATTTT.

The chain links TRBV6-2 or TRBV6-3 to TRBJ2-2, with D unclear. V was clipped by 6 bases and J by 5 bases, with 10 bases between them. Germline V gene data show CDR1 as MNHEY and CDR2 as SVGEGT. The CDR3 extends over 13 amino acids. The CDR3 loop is CASSPPGTGELFF. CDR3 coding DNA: TGTGCCAGCAGCCCCCCTGGGACCGGGGAGCTGTTTTTT.

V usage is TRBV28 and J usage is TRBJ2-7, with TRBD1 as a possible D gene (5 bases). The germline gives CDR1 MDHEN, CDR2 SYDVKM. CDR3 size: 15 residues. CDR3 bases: TGTGTCAGTCCGCCACCGGACACGGTCTTCCACGAGCAGTACTTC. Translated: CVSPPPDTVFHEQYF.

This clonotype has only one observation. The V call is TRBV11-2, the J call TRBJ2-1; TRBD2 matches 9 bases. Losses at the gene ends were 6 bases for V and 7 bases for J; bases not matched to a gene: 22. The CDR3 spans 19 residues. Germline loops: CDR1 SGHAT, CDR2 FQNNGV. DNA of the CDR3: TGTGCCAGCAGGTTCCAATGGGTGCCTGGGACTAGCAGGAGTAATGAGCAGTTCTTC. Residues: CASRFQWVPGTSRSNEQFF.

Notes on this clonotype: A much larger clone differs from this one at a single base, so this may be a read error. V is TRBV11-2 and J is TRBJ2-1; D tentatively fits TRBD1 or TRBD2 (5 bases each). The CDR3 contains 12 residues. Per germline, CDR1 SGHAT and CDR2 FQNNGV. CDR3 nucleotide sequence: TGTGCCAGCAACTTAGCCGGGACCTGGCAGTTCTTC. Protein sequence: CASNLAGTWQFF.